Shown below are 31 T cell receptor beta chains from a single sample sequenced in a study of blood T cell repertoires in COVID-19. Assay used: immunoSEQ multiplex PCR; TCRdb lists only in-frame clones, some missing. Of 85,000 to 100,000 clones in the sample, 70% to 80% were seen once. The sequencing sample was made of peripheral blood. The receptors here all came from a woman aged 80 or older with active or convalescent COVID-19.

The CDR3 nucleotides are TGTGCCAGCAGTTCCCGCCCCGGAGGACCAGATACGCAGTATTTT. Its translation is CASSSRPGGPDTQYF. The J gene is TRBJ2-3, the V gene TRBV28; a weak D match, TRBD2 (5 bases). Germline V gene data show CDR1 as MDHEN and CDR2 as SYDVKM. This CDR3 comprises 15 residues. Deletions cut 4 bases from V and 4 bases from J, with 15 bases between.

This clone was seen once. This sequence joins TRBV9 and TRBJ1-2; D unresolved. Trimming stripped 0 bases from V and 5 bases from J, with 8 bases between. CDR1 is SGDLS and CDR2 is YYNGEE in the germline V gene. The length of the CDR3 is 13 residues. The CDR3 region has the DNA TGTGCCAGCAGCGTAGATTTTCTTTATGGCTACACCTTC. Its protein product is CASSVDFLYGYTF. The full variable domain, with the rest looked up from reference TRBV9 and TRBJ1-2, is DSGVTQTPKHLITATGQRVTLRCSPRSGDLSVYWYQQSLDQGLQFLIQYYNGEERAKGNILERFSAQQFPDLHSELNLSSLELGDSALYFCASSVDFLYGYTFGSGTRLTVV.

This chain joins TRBV12-5 and TRBJ1-5; 9 nucleotides align to TRBD1. Trimming removed 1 base from V and 7 bases from J; junction bases left unmatched: 8. The CDR3 length is 16 residues. Germline CDR1 LGHNT, CDR2 FRNRAP. CDR3 region: CASGLDRDRDTQPQHF. The CDR3 nucleotides read TGTGCTAGTGGTTTGGACCGGGACAGGGACACCCAGCCCCAGCATTTT.

The chain uses TRBV2 and TRBJ1-4, with 8 bases that match TRBD1. V dropped 3 bases and J dropped 8; count of bases not matched to a gene: 8. Per germline, CDR1 SNHLY and CDR2 FYNNEI. This CDR3 is built from 15 residues. CDR3: CASSEFGQGGEKLFF. In DNA form, the CDR3 reads TGTGCCAGCAGTGAGTTTGGACAGGGTGGAGAAAAACTGTTTTTT. Using reference TRBV2 and TRBJ1-4 for the parts outside the CDR3, the full variable domain is EPEVTQTPSHQVTQMGQEVILRCVPISNHLYFYWYRQILGQKVEFLVSFYNNEISEKSEIFDDQFSVERPDGSNFTLKIRSTKLEDSAMYFCASSEFGQGGEKLFFGSGTQLSVL.

Only a few counts were recorded for this clone. The chain carries TRBV7-2 and TRBJ2-7; the match to TRBD1 covers 9 bases. Germline V gives CDR1 SGHTA, CDR2 FQGNSA. Unmatched junction bases numbered 9, after V lost 0 bases and J lost 0 bases. This CDR3 comprises 18 residues. CDR3 loop: CASSLASGQGRSSYEQYF. The CDR3 DNA follows: TGTGCCAGCAGCTTAGCCAGCGGACAGGGGAGGAGCTCCTACGAGCAGTACTTC.

The V gene is TRBV18, the J gene TRBJ1-1; D gene ambiguous. V was trimmed by 4 bases and J by 2 bases, leaving 8 bases between them. The CDR3 contains 13 residues. In germline, CDR1 is KGHSH, CDR2 LQKENI. The CDR3 sequence is CASSRRQNTEAFF. DNA for the CDR3: TGTGCCAGCTCACGCAGACAAAACACTGAAGCTTTCTTT.

The rearrangement uses TRBV2 and TRBJ2-3, with a tentative D call TRBD1 (5 bases). CDR1 is SNHLY, CDR2 FYNNEI, per germline. The CDR3 sequence is 15 residues long. Trimming cost V 1 base and J 3 bases, with 11 bases left between them. The DNA of the CDR3 is TGTGCCAGCAGTGAAGTTGGGCAGGGAACAGATACGCAGTATTTT. It is translated as CASSEVGQGTDTQYF.

The chain recombines TRBV19 with TRBJ2-2; 9 bases map to TRBD2. Germline values: CDR1 LNHDA, CDR2 SQIVND (reference sequence). CDR3 length: 16 amino acids. The J segment lost 0 bases and the V segment lost 4 bases, leaving 3 bases of the junction unmatched. The CDR3 loop is CASSTLAGANTGELFF. Here the CDR3 DNA reads TGTGCCAGTAGTACCTTAGCGGGAGCGAACACCGGGGAGCTGTTTTTT.

The chain combines TRBV19 with TRBJ1-5, with a possible D match to TRBD1 (6 bases). Germline CDR1 is LNHDA and CDR2 is SQIVND (reference sequence). Trimming pared 1 base from V and 3 bases from J, leaving 10 bases between. The CDR3 loop spans 15 amino acids. CDR3 sequence: CASSIGGLNNQPQHF. The CDR3 DNA reads as TGTGCCAGTAGTATAGGGGGGCTCAACAATCAGCCCCAGCATTTT.

The gene calls are TRBV19 and TRBJ2-4, with 7 bases identical to TRBD1. Looked up from germline, CDR1 is LNHDA and CDR2 is SQIVND (reference sequence). The V gene end was trimmed by 4 bases and the J gene end by 2 bases; junction bases not matched to a gene: 5. The CDR3 totals 15 residues. In nucleotides, the CDR3 is TGTGCCAGTAGTACCCCACAGGGGTCCAAAAACATTCAGTACTTC. It encodes CASSTPQGSKNIQYF. Drawing the rest from reference TRBV19 and TRBJ2-4, the complete variable domain is DGGITQSPKYLFRKEGQNVTLSCEQNLNHDAMYWYRQDPGQGLRLIYYSQIVNDFQKGDIAEGYSVSREKKESFPLTVTSAQKNPTAFYLCASSTPQGSKNIQYFGAGTRLSVL.

The rearrangement links TRBV28 to TRBJ1-1; 8 bases match TRBD1. With 10 bases clipped from V and 4 bases from J, the junction kept 5 bases outside the gene matches. Looked up from germline, CDR1 is MDHEN and CDR2 is SYDVKM. This CDR3 is 12 amino acids long. CDR3 protein: CATQGARTEAFF. The CDR3 DNA sequence: TGTGCCACCCAGGGGGCTCGCACTGAAGCTTTCTTT.

The V and J genes are TRBV5-1 and TRBJ2-3, with TRBD1 identical over 8 bases. Losses at the gene ends were 0 bases for V and 6 bases for J; bases not matched to a gene: 3. In germline, CDR1 is SGHRS, CDR2 YFSETQ. There are 14 residues in the CDR3. The chain's CDR3 is CASSLGQGYDTQYF. In nucleotides, the CDR3 is TGCGCCAGCAGCTTGGGACAGGGGTACGATACGCAGTATTTT.

This clone has a single count. V usage is TRBV5-4 and J usage is TRBJ1-1; TRBD1 aligns across 7 bases. Looked up from germline, CDR1 is SGHNT and CDR2 is YYREEE (reference sequence). This CDR3 contains 14 residues. The ends lost 0 bases at V and 5 bases at J; junction bases unmatched: 4. The CDR3 loop reads CASSLATGRTEAFF. The CDR3 DNA follows: TGTGCCAGCAGCTTGGCGACAGGGAGGACTGAAGCTTTCTTT.

This clone was seen only a few times. The chain uses TRBV12-3 or TRBV12-4 and TRBJ1-1, with 8 nucleotides matching TRBD1. After removal of 4 bases from V and 10 bases from J, the junction contained 5 bases not matched to a gene. The CDR3 extends over 12 amino acids. CDR3 nucleotides: TGTGCCAGCAGTTCATCAGGGGGCATAGCTTTCTTT. This codes for CASSSSGGIAFF.

The chain links TRBV11-2 to TRBJ2-7, with TRBD2 matching 11 bases. Per germline, CDR1 SGHAT and CDR2 FQNNGV. The ends lost 3 bases at V and 2 bases at J; junction bases unmatched: 6. The CDR3 loop spans 16 amino acids. The CDR3 here is CASSFGLAGPTYEQYF. CDR3 coding DNA: TGTGCCAGCAGCTTTGGACTAGCGGGTCCCACCTACGAGCAGTACTTC.

The chain combines TRBV28 with TRBJ1-1; 10 nucleotides agree with TRBD1. With V trimmed by 5 bases and J by 1 base, 7 bases remained unmatched. This CDR3 region has 16 residues. The germline V gene has CDR1 MDHEN and CDR2 SYDVKM. CDR3 protein: CASSPRDRGPNTEAFF. The DNA for the CDR3 is TGTGCCAGCAGTCCCCGGGACAGGGGACCGAACACTGAAGCTTTCTTT.

The chain carries TRBV27 and TRBJ2-7, with D hard to call. CDR1 MNHEY and CDR2 SMNVEV come from the germline V gene (reference sequence). Deletions cut 2 bases from V and 2 bases from J, with 10 bases between. The CDR3 has 14 residues. The CDR3 reads CASSLNSETYEQYF. For the CDR3, the DNA is TGTGCCAGCAGTTTAAACTCGGAGACCTACGAGCAGTACTTC.

This clone was recorded at least ten times. The V and J genes are TRBV7-9 and TRBJ1-1; D ambiguous. The CDR3 has 12 residues. Trimming stripped 8 bases from V and 1 base from J, with 8 bases between. Looked up from germline, CDR1 is SEHNR and CDR2 is FQNEAQ (reference sequence). The CDR3 reads CASLRGNTEAFF. CDR3 bases: TGTGCCAGCCTACGAGGGAACACTGAAGCTTTCTTT.

This clone was counted a single time. The chain combines TRBV28 with TRBJ2-4; the match to TRBD2 covers 8 bases. CDR1 MDHEN and CDR2 SYDVKM come from the germline V gene. This CDR3 has 16 residues. With V trimmed by 3 bases and J by 0 bases, 4 bases remained unmatched. This CDR3 reads CASSLILAGAKNIQYF. CDR3 coding DNA: TGTGCCAGCAGTTTGATTCTAGCGGGAGCCAAAAACATTCAGTACTTC. The full variable domain, in which reference TRBV28 and TRBJ2-4 provide the parts outside the CDR3, is DVKVTQSSRYLVKRTGEKVFLECVQDMDHENMFWYRQDPGLGLRLIYFSYDVKMKEKGDIPEGYSVSREKKERFSLILESASTNQTSMYLCASSLILAGAKNIQYFGAGTRLSVL.

V is TRBV11-2 and J is TRBJ2-3, with TRBD1 as a possible D gene (6 bases). Germline V lookup: CDR1 SGHAT, CDR2 FQNNGV. With 6 bases removed from V and 4 bases from J, the gap between germline ends came to 8 bases. This CDR3 region has 12 residues. This chain's CDR3 is CASRSGADTQYF. The CDR3 DNA reads as TGTGCCAGCAGATCAGGGGCAGATACGCAGTATTTT.

J is TRBJ2-3 and V is TRBV2; D ambiguous. In germline, CDR1 is SNHLY, CDR2 FYNNEI. The CDR3 runs to 14 residues. V was cut by 6 bases and J by 8 bases, with 18 bases left in between. For the CDR3, the DNA is TGTGCCAGCAGCGACTTTCCTGAGCTTAGTACGCAGTATTTT. Translating it yields CASSDFPELSTQYF.

The CDR3 DNA reads as TGTGCCAGCAGCTTCCGGGGTGTGAACACTGAAGCTTTCTTT. Its protein product is CASSFRGVNTEAFF. V is TRBV7-9 and J is TRBJ1-1; D is uncertain. The V gene lost 3 bases and the J gene lost 0 bases, with 8 bases spanning the gap. The CDR3 sequence is 14 residues long. Germline CDR1 and CDR2: SEHNR and FQNEAQ (reference sequence).

This clone was picked up a small number of times. The genes are TRBV9 and TRBJ2-3; 11 nucleotides line up with TRBD2. CDR1 and CDR2 from the germline V gene are SGDLS and YYNGEE. The J segment lost 5 bases and the V segment lost 3 bases, leaving 8 bases of the junction unmatched. This CDR3 has 16 residues. DNA of the CDR3: TGTGCCAGCAGCGGGATCGGGACTAGCGGAAGAGATACGCAGTATTTT. Amino acids: CASSGIGTSGRDTQYF.

V is TRBV19 and J is TRBJ2-1, with TRBD2 matching 8 bases. With 4 bases clipped from V and 15 bases from J, the junction kept 5 bases outside the gene matches. Per the germline V gene, CDR1 is LNHDA and CDR2 is SQIVND (reference sequence). The CDR3 has 11 residues. The DNA of the CDR3 is TGTGCCAGTAGTACGACGGGAGGGTGGTTCTTC. This encodes CASSTTGGWFF.

V is TRBV11-3 and J is TRBJ2-5; possible D gene TRBD1, 6 bases. From germline, CDR1 is SGHNT and CDR2 YENEEA. V lost 1 base and J lost 4, with 19 bases in between. This CDR3 has 17 residues. The CDR3 sequence is CASSLGGPASTVETQYF. In DNA, the CDR3 is TGTGCCAGCAGCTTAGGGGGGCCAGCCTCAACCGTAGAGACCCAGTACTTC.

The chain employs TRBV7-3 and TRBJ2-7, with D perhaps matching TRBD1 (5 bases). CDR3 length: 13 amino acids. Trimming removed 3 bases at V and 5 bases at J, with 11 bases between. Per germline, CDR1 SGHTA and CDR2 FQGTGA. CDR3 DNA sequence: TGTGCCAGCAGCTTGGGGCCGAAGAACGAGCAGTACTTC. It specifies CASSLGPKNEQYF.

On this clone: Other DNA sequences within the sample encode an identical CDR3. This sequence joins TRBV28 and TRBJ1-5, with 7 nucleotides matching TRBD1. This CDR3 spans 14 amino acids. Germline lookup yields CDR1 MDHEN and CDR2 SYDVKM. Germline trimming cut 3 bases from V and 2 bases from J; bases unmatched to any gene: 1. The DNA for the CDR3 is TGTGCCAGCAGTTTTGGGACAGGCAATCAGCCCCAGCATTTT. Its translation is CASSFGTGNQPQHF.

The V and J genes are TRBV6-6 and TRBJ1-5, with D maybe TRBD1 (5 bases). The CDR3 sequence is 15 residues long. Germline V lookup: CDR1 MNHNY, CDR2 SVGAGI (reference sequence). The V end lost 6 bases, the J end lost 0 bases, and 12 bases lay between the germline ends. The chain's CDR3 is CASSPQGYSNQPQHF. The CDR3 nucleotides read TGTGCCAGCAGCCCGCAGGGATATAGCAATCAGCCCCAGCATTTT.

The chain links TRBV6-5 to TRBJ2-1; a possible D gene is TRBD2 (5 bases). V lost 4 bases to trimming and J lost 0 bases, with 10 bases between them. This CDR3 has 15 amino acids. CDR1 is MNHEY and CDR2 is SVGAGI in the germline V gene. The CDR3 DNA reads TGTGCCAGCAGTTCCAGCGGTTACTCCTACAATGAGCAGTTCTTC. Its protein is CASSSSGYSYNEQFF.

The chain joins TRBV5-1 to TRBJ2-1, with 11 positions matching TRBD2. The germline V gene has CDR1 SGHRS and CDR2 YFSETQ. V lost 3 bases to trimming and J lost 10 bases; unmatched junction nucleotides: 9. The CDR3 runs to 15 residues. The CDR3 nucleotides are TGCGCCAGCAGCTCACTAGCGGGAGACAGGGTCGAGCAGTTCTTC. Translation gives CASSSLAGDRVEQFF.

This clone was picked up one time. The rearrangement links TRBV2 to TRBJ2-7, with 12 bases lining up with TRBD2. This CDR3 comprises 12 residues. CDR1 SNHLY and CDR2 FYNNEI come from the germline V gene. With V trimmed by 7 bases and J by 6 bases, 1 base remained unmatched. CDR3: CASKTSGSEQYF. The DNA for the CDR3 is TGTGCCAGCAAGACTAGCGGGAGCGAGCAGTACTTC.